The 32 T cell receptor beta chains in this list originate from one sample, sequenced in a study of blood T cell repertoires in COVID-19. Method: immunoSEQ multiplex PCR; TCRdb's copy keeps in-frame clones and lacks some. This table holds 150,000 to 200,000 clones, about 78% found once. Sequencing was carried out using PBMCs or T cells enriched from blood (not recorded which). Source of these receptors: a woman aged 45 to 65 who had recovered from COVID-19.

V and J are TRBV21-1 and TRBJ2-2; TRBD1 reflects the table's D call only, with no check against the DNA. TRBV21-1 is listed as a pseudogene. This CDR3 has 16 amino acids. CDR3 in amino acids: CASSKGDTLNTGELFF. As DNA, the CDR3 is TGTGCCAGCAGCAAAGGGGACACATTGAACACCGGGGAGCTGTTTTTT.

The chain carries TRBV9 and TRBJ2-2; 13 nucleotides line up with TRBD2. The J segment lost 4 bases and the V segment lost 3 bases, leaving 6 bases of the junction unmatched. This CDR3 is 17 amino acids long. The V gene's germline CDR1 is SGDLS and CDR2 YYNGEE. The CDR3 coding sequence is TGTGCCAGCAGCGGAGGACTAGCGGGAGCGGGCACCGGGGAGCTGTTTTTT. This gives the protein CASSGGLAGAGTGELFF.

J is TRBJ2-7 and V is TRBV6-1; D is ambiguous. This CDR3 comprises 15 residues. V lost 1 base and J 4 bases, leaving 14 bases between the germline ends. CDR1 is MNHNS, CDR2 SASEGT, per germline. This CDR3 is CASSEELPPAYEQYF. The CDR3 DNA reads as TGTGCCAGCAGTGAAGAGCTCCCCCCCGCGTACGAGCAGTACTTC.

The chain employs TRBV7-9 and TRBJ1-4, with a tentative D call TRBD1 (6 bases). The germline CDR1 and CDR2 sequences are SEHNR and FQNEAQ (reference sequence). Trimming took off 5 bases at V and 2 bases at J, with 15 bases between the two ends. The CDR3 runs to 16 residues. This CDR3 is CASSPFGGQTNEKLFF. The CDR3 region has the DNA TGTGCCAGCAGCCCCTTCGGGGGGCAGACTAATGAAAAACTGTTTTTT. The full variable domain, rest sourced from reference TRBV7-9 and TRBJ1-4, is DTGVSQNPRHKITKRGQNVTFRCDPISEHNRLYWYRQTLGQGPEFLTYFQNEAQLEKSRLLSDRFSAERPKGSFSTLEIQRTEQGDSAMYLCASSPFGGQTNEKLFFGSGTQLSVL.

This clone has more than one count but fewer than ten. V gene TRBV5-4 combines with J gene TRBJ2-7; D may be TRBD2 (6 bases). V was clipped by 1 base and J by 7 bases, with 18 bases between them. Germline-derived CDR1 and CDR2 are SGHNT and YYREEE (reference sequence). This CDR3 is built from 15 residues. CDR3 loop: CASSLPESGLSEQYF. DNA of the CDR3: TGTGCCAGCAGCTTGCCTGAAAGCGGGCTGTCTGAGCAGTACTTC.

This clone was recorded only once. The chain combines TRBV7-9 with TRBJ1-4; TRBD1 matches 7 bases. V was pared by 5 bases and J by 6 bases, with 6 bases of the junction left unmatched. The CDR3 covers 14 residues. Per germline, CDR1 SEHNR and CDR2 FQNEAQ (reference sequence). The CDR3 region is CASSTWTGYEKLFF. DNA of the CDR3: TGTGCCAGCAGCACTTGGACAGGCTATGAAAAACTGTTTTTT.

The rearrangement uses TRBV9 and TRBJ1-2; 8 positions agree with TRBD1. V shed 0 bases, J shed 6 bases, and the junction held 13 bases outside the gene matches. Germline CDR1 and CDR2: SGDLS and YYNGEE. The CDR3 consists of 17 residues. CDR3 DNA: TGTGCCAGCAGCGTAGGCCAGGGGGCGTCAACTTATGATGGCTACACCTTC. It translates to CASSVGQGASTYDGYTF.

The chain joins TRBV30 to TRBJ1-3; D unclear. The CDR3 length is 14 residues. The V end was cut by 1 base, the J end by 0 bases, with 7 bases between. Germline V gene sequence: CDR1 GTSNPN, CDR2 SVGIG (reference sequence). In DNA, the CDR3 is TGTGCCTGGAGTGATGGCAGCTCTGGAAACACCATATATTTT. Protein: CAWSDGSSGNTIYF.

CDR3 in amino acids: CASSLAGLAGYGEQYF. The CDR3 nucleotides read TGTGCCAGCAGCTTAGCGGGACTAGCGGGCTACGGCGAGCAGTACTTC. The V and J genes are TRBV7-2 and TRBJ2-7; 12 nucleotides align to TRBD2. Germline assignment: CDR1 SGHTA and CDR2 FQGNSA. This CDR3 is 16 amino acids long. V shed 0 bases, J shed 6 bases, and the junction held 6 bases outside the gene matches.

The CDR3 protein is CASSQESGTGTGELFF. CDR3 DNA: TGTGCCAGCAGCCAAGAAAGCGGGACAGGCACCGGGGAGCTGTTTTTT. The genes are TRBV3-1 (or the pseudogene TRBV3-2) and TRBJ2-2; TRBD1 might be the D (8 bases). Between the trimmed V and J ends, which lost 0 bases and 4 bases, there was a span of 12 bases. CDR3 length: 16 amino acids. The germline CDR1 and CDR2 sequences are LGHDT and YNNKEL (reference sequence).

This chain joins TRBV5-1 and TRBJ2-1; D gene ambiguous. Trimming shortened V by 0 bases and J by 1 base, and 5 bases separated the two germline ends. The CDR3 runs to 14 residues. Germline lookup yields CDR1 SGHRS and CDR2 YFSETQ. The CDR3 is CASSLVLSYNEQFF. Written as DNA, the CDR3 is TGCGCCAGCAGCTTGGTACTATCCTACAATGAGCAGTTCTTC.

The rearrangement uses TRBV4-2 and TRBJ2-7; TRBD2 aligns across 7 bases. Trimming cost V 5 bases and J 1 base; bases outside gene matches: 8. Germline V gives CDR1 LGHNA, CDR2 YNFKEQ. The CDR3 spans 15 residues. This CDR3 reads CASSAMAGDSYEQYF. CDR3 sequence (DNA): TGTGCCAGCAGCGCCATGGCGGGGGATTCCTACGAGCAGTACTTC.

The gene calls are TRBV28 and TRBJ1-4; D perhaps matches TRBD1 (6 bases). The CDR3 length is 12 residues. Trimming took 3 bases from V and 8 from J, leaving 7 bases between them. CDR1 and CDR2 (germline): MDHEN, SYDVKM. The CDR3 nucleotides read TGTGCCAGCAGTTTGGACAGAGAAAAACTGTTTTTT. The encoded protein is CASSLDREKLFF.

The chain has TRBV7-9 and TRBJ2-7; the match to TRBD2 covers 8 bases. This CDR3 is built from 15 residues. V was pared by 4 bases and J by 1 base, with 6 bases of the junction left unmatched. From germline, CDR1 is SEHNR and CDR2 FQNEAQ (reference sequence). The CDR3 DNA sequence: TGTGCCAGCAGCTCCGGGAGGGCCAAATCCTACGAGCAGTACTTC. Translated, it gives CASSSGRAKSYEQYF. Complete variable domain (other parts from reference TRBV7-9 and TRBJ2-7): DTGVSQNPRHKITKRGQNVTFRCDPISEHNRLYWYRQTLGQGPEFLTYFQNEAQLEKSRLLSDRFSAERPKGSFSTLEIQRTEQGDSAMYLCASSSGRAKSYEQYFGPGTRLTVT.

This chain links TRBV3-1 (or the pseudogene TRBV3-2) with TRBJ2-2; 8 positions agree with TRBD1. The CDR3 spans 17 residues. CDR1 is LGHDT, CDR2 YNNKEL, per germline (reference sequence). V gave up 3 bases and J gave up 4 bases; unmatched junction bases: 10. The CDR3 nucleotides read TGTGCCAGCAGCCAGAGGCCCCAGGGGGCGAGCACCGGGGAGCTGTTTTTT. It specifies CASSQRPQGASTGELFF.

The genes are TRBV30 and TRBJ1-2; a weak D match, TRBD1 (5 bases). V was cut by 0 bases and J by 7 bases, with 12 bases left in between. The CDR3 runs 13 residues. Per the germline V gene, CDR1 is GTSNPN and CDR2 is SVGIG (reference sequence). CDR3: CAWSVLMGGGYTF. In DNA form, the CDR3 reads TGTGCCTGGAGTGTACTAATGGGGGGTGGCTACACCTTC.

The CDR3 protein is CASSQARLGYEQYF. CDR3 DNA sequence: TGCGCCAGCAGCCAAGCCCGGCTAGGCTACGAGCAGTACTTC. The chain is built from TRBV4-1 and TRBJ2-7; D is unresolved. The germline V gene has CDR1 MGHRA and CDR2 YSYEKL. CDR3 length: 14 amino acids. The V gene lost 1 base and the J gene lost 3 bases, with 10 bases spanning the gap.

This clone was detected only a few times. The chain is built from TRBV19 and TRBJ2-1; possible D gene TRBD2, 5 bases. CDR1 is LNHDA and CDR2 is SQIVND in the germline V gene (reference sequence). V was cut by 7 bases and J by 6 bases, with 10 bases left in between. The CDR3 contains 12 residues. The CDR3 protein is CASTGVGNEQFF. For the CDR3, the DNA is TGTGCCAGTACCGGGGTGGGCAATGAGCAGTTCTTC.

This clone was detected once. The V gene is TRBV4-2, the J gene TRBJ2-2, with TRBD1 as a possible D gene (5 bases). Germline lookup yields CDR1 LGHNA and CDR2 YNFKEQ. Trimming removed 6 bases from V and 3 bases from J, with 20 bases in between. This CDR3 region has 17 residues. The CDR3 protein is CASSRKGPRADTGELFF. The CDR3 DNA reads TGTGCCAGCAGTCGAAAGGGGCCCAGGGCGGACACCGGGGAGCTGTTTTTT.

This chain connects TRBV27 to TRBJ2-2; TRBD2 matches 8 bases. The CDR3 consists of 16 residues. Germline CDR1 reads MNHEY; CDR2 reads SMNVEV (reference sequence). The V gene end was trimmed by 0 bases and the J gene end by 6 bases; junction bases not matched to a gene: 6. This chain's CDR3 is CASSLSPSGGSGELFF. The CDR3 bases are TGTGCCAGCAGTTTATCTCCCAGCGGGGGATCCGGGGAGCTGTTTTTT.

This sequence joins TRBV6-5 and TRBJ1-2; maybe TRBD1 (5 bases). Germline CDR1 MNHEY, CDR2 SVGAGI. The length of the CDR3 is 15 residues. V gave up 7 bases and J gave up 6 bases, with 21 bases separating them. This chain's CDR3 is CASTPGRDFRHGYTF. The DNA for the CDR3 is TGTGCCAGCACTCCAGGACGGGACTTCAGGCATGGCTACACCTTC.

There are many counts of this clone. The rearrangement uses TRBV29-1 and TRBJ1-2; unclear D gene. The V end lost 4 bases, the J end lost 3 bases, and 6 bases lay between the germline ends. The CDR3 loop spans 11 amino acids. CDR1 is SQVTM, CDR2 ANQGSEA, per germline. For the CDR3, the DNA is TGCAGCGTTGCTCGTGACTATGGCTACACCTTC. As protein: CSVARDYGYTF.

V is TRBV5-1 and J is TRBJ2-5; 7 bases agree with TRBD2. Germline V gene lookup returns CDR1 SGHRS and CDR2 YFSETQ. Trimming cost V 0 bases and J 1 base; bases outside gene matches: 6. The CDR3 totals 16 residues. The CDR3 here is CASSLALAVVQETQYF. Here the CDR3 DNA reads TGCGCCAGCAGCTTGGCCCTAGCGGTAGTCCAAGAGACCCAGTACTTC.

This clone is a singleton in its sample. The J gene is TRBJ2-3, the V gene TRBV5-6; D gene ambiguous. The CDR3 covers 13 residues. Trimming left V 1 base short and J 1 base short, with 4 bases between. CDR1 and CDR2 from the germline V gene are SGHDT and YYEEEE. In DNA form, the CDR3 reads TGTGCCAGCAGCTTGTCTGGCACAGATACGCAGTATTTT. This gives the protein CASSLSGTDTQYF.

The chain has TRBV7-3 and TRBJ2-3; 8 positions match TRBD2. There are 17 residues in the CDR3. CDR1 and CDR2 from the germline V gene are SGHTA and FQGTGA. The V segment lost 4 bases and the J segment 0 bases; nucleotides outside the gene matches: 9. For the CDR3, the DNA is TGTGCCAGCAGCTCAACTCTACTAGCGGTCAGCACAGATACGCAGTATTTT. This sequence encodes CASSSTLLAVSTDTQYF.

In its sample, this clone was seen a few times. The chain combines TRBV5-1 with TRBJ1-1; 7 positions agree with TRBD1. Germline loops: CDR1 SGHRS, CDR2 YFSETQ. This CDR3 is built from 14 residues. J was trimmed by 5 bases and V by 2 bases; bases with no gene match: 6. In DNA, the CDR3 is TGCGCCAGCAGCTTCCACGACAGGGATACTGAAGCTTTCTTT. Its translation: CASSFHDRDTEAFF.

This clone appeared once. The chain is built from TRBV18 and TRBJ2-3; D unresolved. Looked up from germline, CDR1 is KGHSH and CDR2 is LQKENI. V shed 0 bases and J shed 4 bases, with 11 bases lying between them. The CDR3 runs to 15 residues. This CDR3 reads CASSPPNSYPDTQYF. DNA for the CDR3: TGTGCCAGCTCACCACCGAACTCATATCCAGATACGCAGTATTTT. Filled out from reference TRBV18 and TRBJ2-3, the complete variable domain reads NAGVMQNPRHLVRRRGQEARLRCSPMKGHSHVYWYRQLPEEGLKFMVYLQKENIIDESGMPKERFSAEFPKEGPSILRIQQVVRGDSAAYFCASSPPNSYPDTQYFGPGTRLTVL.

The gene calls are TRBV28 and TRBJ2-1; 9 nucleotides match TRBD1. V shed 7 bases and J 6 bases; nucleotides not matched to a gene: 4. This CDR3 contains 13 residues. The germline CDR1 and CDR2 sequences are MDHEN and SYDVKM. CDR3 sequence: CASKGTGINEQFF. The CDR3 DNA reads as TGTGCCAGCAAAGGGACAGGGATCAATGAGCAGTTCTTC. The complete variable domain, with remaining parts taken from reference TRBV28 and TRBJ2-1, reads DVKVTQSSRYLVKRTGEKVFLECVQDMDHENMFWYRQDPGLGLRLIYFSYDVKMKEKGDIPEGYSVSREKKERFSLILESASTNQTSMYLCASKGTGINEQFFGPGTRLTVL.

The chain has TRBV7-3 and TRBJ1-1; tentative D call: TRBD1 (5 bases). Trimming left V 6 bases short and J 6 bases short, with 29 bases between. The CDR3 runs 18 residues. The germline CDR1 and CDR2 sequences are SGHTA and FQGTGA. CDR3: CASRSAFQGGRWVAEAFF. The DNA for the CDR3 is TGTGCCAGCAGATCCGCGTTTCAGGGAGGGCGTTGGGTCGCTGAAGCTTTCTTT. Variable domain in full (rest from reference TRBV7-3 and TRBJ1-1): GAGVSQTPSNKVTEKGKYVELRCDPISGHTALYWYRQSLGQGPEFLIYFQGTGAADDSGLPNDRFFAVRPEGSVSTLKIQRTERGDSAVYLCASRSAFQGGRWVAEAFFGQGTRLTVV.

This clone was seen repeatedly, ten times or more. The rearrangement joins TRBV5-6 to TRBJ1-3, with TRBD1 identical over 9 bases. CDR1 and CDR2 from the germline V gene are SGHDT and YYEEEE. CDR3 length equals 16 residues. Trimming removed 0 bases from V and 4 bases from J; junction bases left unmatched: 5. The CDR3 sequence: CASSLVSGTGGNTIYF. In nucleotides, the CDR3 is TGTGCCAGCAGCTTGGTTTCCGGGACAGGGGGAAACACCATATATTTT.

This clone was recorded only once. The chain employs TRBV5-4 and TRBJ1-2; 9 bases are a match to TRBD1. From germline, CDR1 is SGHNT and CDR2 YYREEE (reference sequence). The ends lost 5 bases at V and 4 bases at J; junction bases unmatched: 6. This CDR3 spans 14 amino acids. The CDR3 here is CASSLGQGSYGYTF. In DNA form, the CDR3 reads TGTGCCAGCAGTCTCGGACAGGGGAGCTATGGCTACACCTTC. Full variable domain (outside the CDR3, taken from reference TRBV5-4 and TRBJ1-2): ETGVTQSPTHLIKTRGQQVTLRCSSQSGHNTVSWYQQALGQGPQFIFQYYREEENGRGNFPPRFSGLQFPNYSSELNVNALELDDSALYLCASSLGQGSYGYTFGSGTRLTVV.

This CDR3 reads CASSLASGRATGELFF. Written as DNA, the CDR3 is TGTGCCAGCAGCCTAGCTAGCGGGAGAGCCACCGGGGAGCTGTTTTTT. V is TRBV7-3 and J is TRBJ2-2; TRBD2 agrees at 10 bases. V dropped 5 bases and J dropped 4; count of bases not matched to a gene: 7. This CDR3 has 16 amino acids. CDR1 is SGHTA and CDR2 is FQGTGA in the germline V gene.